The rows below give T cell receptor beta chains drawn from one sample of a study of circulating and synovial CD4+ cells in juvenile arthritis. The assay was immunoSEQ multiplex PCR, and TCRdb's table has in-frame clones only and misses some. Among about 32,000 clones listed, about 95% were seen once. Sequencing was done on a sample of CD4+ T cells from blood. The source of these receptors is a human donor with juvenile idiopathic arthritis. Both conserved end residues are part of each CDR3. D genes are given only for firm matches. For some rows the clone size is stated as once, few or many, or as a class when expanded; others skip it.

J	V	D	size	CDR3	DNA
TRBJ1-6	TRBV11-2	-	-	CASKSSDRDNNSPLHF	TGTGCCAGCAAGAGCTCAGACCGGGATAACAATTCACCCCTCCACTTT
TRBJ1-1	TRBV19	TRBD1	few	CASSPWTGEGTEAFF	TGTGCCAGTAGTCCCTGGACAGGGGAGGGCACTGAAGCTTTCTTT
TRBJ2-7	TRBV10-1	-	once	CASSVRTDSHSYEQYF	TGCGCCAGCAGTGTGAGGACGGACAGCCATTCCTACGAGCAGTACTTC
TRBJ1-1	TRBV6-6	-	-	CASSWAENTEAFF	TGTGCCAGCAGTTGGGCTGAGAACACTGAAGCTTTCTTT
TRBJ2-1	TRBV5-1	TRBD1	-	CASSLVARGRNYNEQFF	TGCGCCAGCAGCTTGGTTGCCAGGGGGCGCAACTACAATGAGCAGTTCTTC
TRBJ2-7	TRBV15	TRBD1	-	CATSRDRGPYEQYF	TGTGCCACCAGCAGAGACAGGGGGCCCTACGAGCAGTACTTC
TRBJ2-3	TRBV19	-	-	CASSQGGRTDTQYF	TGTGCCAGTAGTCAGGGGGGCCGCACAGATACGCAGTATTTT
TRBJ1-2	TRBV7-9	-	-	CASSLGWSSAYGYTF	TGTGCCAGCAGCTTAGGGTGGAGCAGCGCCTATGGCTACACCTTC
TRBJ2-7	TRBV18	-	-	CASSQDIHEQYF	TGTGCCAGCTCACAGGACATTCACGAGCAGTACTTC
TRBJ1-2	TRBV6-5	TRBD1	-	CASRSEGQGAGYTF	TGTGCCAGCAGGAGCGAGGGACAGGGGGCGGGCTACACCTTC
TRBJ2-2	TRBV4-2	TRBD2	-	CASSQDGTSSAGELFF	TGTGCCAGCAGCCAAGACGGGACTAGTAGTGCCGGGGAGCTATTTTTT
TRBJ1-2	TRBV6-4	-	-	CASSGQIGNYGYTF	TGTGCCAGCAGCGGACAGATTGGCAACTATGGCTACACCTTC
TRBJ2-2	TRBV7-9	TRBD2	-	CASSSEMRGTGELFF	TGTGCCAGCAGCTCAGAGATGCGGGGGACCGGGGAGCTGTTTTTT
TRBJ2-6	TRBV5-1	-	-	CASSFGLPSGANVLTF	TGCGCCAGCAGCTTCGGTTTACCCTCTGGGGCCAACGTCCTGACTTTC
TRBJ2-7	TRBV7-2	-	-	CASSSDSFYEQYF	TGTGCCAGCAGCTCCGACAGTTTCTACGAGCAGTACTTC
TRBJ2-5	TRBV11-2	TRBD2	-	CASSLWGGEETQYF	TGTGCCAGCAGCTTATGGGGGGGGGAAGAGACCCAGTACTTC
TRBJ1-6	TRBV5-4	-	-	CASSLIRDSYNSPLHF	TGTGCCAGCAGCTTGATTAGAGATTCGTATAATTCCCCCCTCCACTTT
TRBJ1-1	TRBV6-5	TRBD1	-	CASRGTGMNTEAFF	TGTGCCAGCAGAGGGACAGGGATGAACACTGAAGCTTTCTTT
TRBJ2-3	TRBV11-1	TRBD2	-	CASSRGTSGSTDTQYF	TGTGCCAGCAGCCGGGGGACTAGCGGTAGCACAGATACGCAGTATTTT
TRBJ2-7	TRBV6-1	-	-	CASSESGTIYEQYF	TGTGCCAGCAGTGAATCCGGGACAATCTACGAGCAGTACTTC
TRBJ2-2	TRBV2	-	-	CASREYRAAGELFF	TGTGCCAGCAGGGAATACAGGGCTGCCGGGGAGCTGTTTTTT
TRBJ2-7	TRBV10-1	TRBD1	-	CATSPGTGSYEQYF	TGCGCCACCTCGCCGGGGACAGGCTCCTACGAGCAGTACTTC
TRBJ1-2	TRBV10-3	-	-	CAISETSRGLDGYTF	TGTGCCATCAGTGAGACGTCTCGGGGACTAGATGGCTACACCTTC
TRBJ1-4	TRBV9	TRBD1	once	CASSVGGGQSNEKLFF	TGTGCCAGCAGCGTAGGTGGGGGACAGAGTAATGAAAAACTGTTTTTT
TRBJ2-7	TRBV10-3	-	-	CAISDSGVSYEQYF	TGTGCCATCAGTGATTCGGGAGTCTCCTACGAGCAGTACTTC
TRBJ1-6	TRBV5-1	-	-	CASSLRQMYNSPLHF	TGCGCCAGCAGCTTGCGCCAGATGTATAATTCACCCCTCCACTTT
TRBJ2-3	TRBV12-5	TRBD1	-	CASGLSTGGPDTQYF	TGTGCTAGTGGTTTGTCGACAGGGGGCCCCGATACGCAGTATTTT
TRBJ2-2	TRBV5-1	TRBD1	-	CASSFGRGRTGELFF	TGCGCCAGCAGCTTTGGCAGGGGGCGCACCGGGGAGCTGTTTTTT
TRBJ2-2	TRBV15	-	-	CATSRRQQGPTGELFF	TGTGCCACCAGCAGACGTCAGCAGGGGCCCACCGGGGAGCTGTTTTTT
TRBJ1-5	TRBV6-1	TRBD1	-	CASSEPRQGQNQPQHF	TGTGCCAGCAGTGAACCACGACAGGGGCAAAATCAGCCCCAGCATTTT
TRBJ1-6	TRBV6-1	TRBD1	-	CASTGTGGDSPLHF	TGTGCCAGCACTGGGACAGGGGGGGATTCACCCCTCCACTTT
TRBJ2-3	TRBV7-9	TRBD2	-	CASSLTSGSTDTQYF	TGTGCCAGCAGCCTCACTAGCGGGAGCACAGATACGCAGTATTTT
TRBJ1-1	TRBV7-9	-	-	CASSFQGMNTEAFF	TGTGCCAGCAGCTTCCAGGGAATGAACACTGAAGCTTTCTTT
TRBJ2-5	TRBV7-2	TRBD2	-	CASSLSGSGRGETQYF	TGTGCCAGCAGCTTATCGGGTAGCGGGAGAGGGGAGACCCAGTACTTC
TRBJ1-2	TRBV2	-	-	CASRQGGDHYGYTF	TGTGCCAGCAGGCAGGGCGGGGACCACTATGGCTACACCTTC
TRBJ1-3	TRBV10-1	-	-	CASSESVAYRPNF	TGCGCCAGCAGTGAGTCGGTGGCCTACAGGCCTAATTTT
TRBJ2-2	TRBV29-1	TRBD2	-	CSVVRFSGGGVAGELFF	TGCAGCGTTGTACGTTTTAGCGGGGGCGGGGTCGCCGGGGAGCTGTTTTTT
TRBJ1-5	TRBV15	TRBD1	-	CATSRDQGGHQPQHF	TGTGCCACCAGCAGAGATCAAGGGGGCCATCAGCCCCAGCATTTT
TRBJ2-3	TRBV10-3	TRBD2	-	CAISEVGLAGPGGQYF	TGTGCCATCAGTGAGGTCGGACTAGCGGGGCCTGGGGGGCAGTATTTT
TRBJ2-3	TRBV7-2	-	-	CASSPTISGRDTQYF	TGTGCCAGCAGCCCCACCATTTCTGGTCGGGATACGCAGTATTTT
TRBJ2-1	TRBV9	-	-	CASCPGSYNEQFF	TGTGCCAGCTGCCCGGGCTCCTACAATGAGCAGTTCTTC
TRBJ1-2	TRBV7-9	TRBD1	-	CASSQQGAGGYTF	TGTGCCAGCAGCCAACAGGGGGCAGGTGGCTACACCTTC
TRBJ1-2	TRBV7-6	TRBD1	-	CASSRLAGQGAPVF	TGTGCCAGCAGCCGGCTGGCGGGACAGGGGGCTCCGGTCTTC
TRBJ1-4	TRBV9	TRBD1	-	CASTEGTGSEKLFF	TGTGCCAGCACCGAAGGGACAGGGAGTGAAAAACTGTTTTTT
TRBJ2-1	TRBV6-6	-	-	CASSFGPPGAYNEQFF	TGTGCCAGCAGTTTCGGACCTCCAGGGGCATACAATGAGCAGTTCTTC
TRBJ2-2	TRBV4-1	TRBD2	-	CASSQEGSGVSGELFF	TGCGCCAGCAGCCAAGAGGGGAGCGGGGTCTCCGGGGAGCTGTTTTTT
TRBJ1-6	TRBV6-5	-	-	CASSSRGTADSLHF	TGTGCCAGCAGTTCCCGCGGGACCGCCGATTCCCTCCACTTT
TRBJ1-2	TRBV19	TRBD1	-	CASSLGDRSNYGYTF	TGTGCCAGTAGTCTAGGGGACAGGAGTAACTATGGCTACACCTTC
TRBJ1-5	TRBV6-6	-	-	CASNYRVSNQPQHF	TGTGCCAGCAACTACAGGGTTAGCAATCAGCCCCAGCATTTT
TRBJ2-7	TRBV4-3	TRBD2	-	CASSQDSTSGGREQYF	TGCGCCAGCAGCCAAGATTCGACTAGCGGGGGTAGGGAGCAGTACTTC
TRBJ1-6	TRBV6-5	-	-	CASSYRGGKNNSPLHF	TGTGCCAGCAGTTACCGCGGGGGCAAGAATAATTCCCCCCTCCACTTT
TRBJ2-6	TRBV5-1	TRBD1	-	CASSPQGAGANVLTF	TGCGCCAGCAGCCCACAGGGGGCTGGGGCCAACGTCCTGACTTTC
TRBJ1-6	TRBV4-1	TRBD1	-	CASSHRDRDNSPLHF	TGCGCCAGCAGCCATCGGGACAGGGACAATTCACCCCTCCACTTT
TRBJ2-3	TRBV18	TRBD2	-	CASSPLAGISTDTQYF	TGTGCCAGCTCACCTCTAGCGGGGATTAGCACAGATACGCAGTATTTT
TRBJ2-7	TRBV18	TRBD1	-	CASSRQGAYEQYF	TGTGCCAGCTCGCGACAGGGGGCGTACGAGCAGTACTTC